This entry lists 15 T cell receptor beta chains sequenced from one sample in a study of OX40 agonist ivuxolimab in advanced cancers. Method: immunoSEQ multiplex PCR; TCRdb's copy keeps in-frame clones and lacks some. The table has about 35,000 clones, about 93% seen once. Sequenced here: CD4+ or CD8+ T cells sorted from blood, sampled in a trial of the OX40 agonist ivuxolimab. The receptors originated from an adult with an advanced solid tumor such as melanoma, head and neck, liver or kidney cancer.

The chain recombines TRBV7-9 with TRBJ2-7; D not certain. This CDR3 spans 13 amino acids. The germline V and J ends were trimmed by 6 bases and 5 bases, with 14 bases remaining between them. CDR1 is SEHNR and CDR2 is FQNEAQ in the germline V gene (reference sequence). The CDR3 DNA reads as TGTGCCAGCAGTTACCTCCCCGGTGACGAGCAGTACTTC. Its protein product is CASSYLPGDEQYF.

V usage is TRBV27 and J usage is TRBJ1-2, with no clear D. V gave up 0 bases and J gave up 4 bases, with 6 bases separating them. The CDR3 is made up of 13 amino acids. The germline V gene has CDR1 MNHEY and CDR2 SMNVEV (reference sequence). As DNA, the CDR3 is TGTGCCAGCAGTTTATCGGGCACCTATGGCTACACCTTC. Residues: CASSLSGTYGYTF.

The chain combines TRBV19 with TRBJ2-1; 13 nucleotides agree with TRBD2. The CDR3 sequence is 17 residues long. Germline CDR1 LNHDA, CDR2 SQIVND (reference sequence). V lost 5 bases and J lost 4; bases outside the gene matches: 8. The CDR3 nucleotides are TGTGCCAGTAGTCCAGGACTAGCGGGAGACCAGTACAATGAGCAGTTCTTC. This translates into CASSPGLAGDQYNEQFF.

The chain couples TRBV28 to TRBJ2-1, with a tentative D call TRBD2 (6 bases). Germline CDR1 MDHEN, CDR2 SYDVKM. The V end lost 3 bases, the J end lost 9 bases, and 15 bases lay between the germline ends. The CDR3 totals 14 residues. CDR3 region: CASSLRGGIVEQFF. The CDR3 region has the DNA TGTGCCAGCAGTTTGCGGGGAGGTATAGTTGAGCAGTTCTTC.

This clone has a single count. The chain recombines TRBV10-2 with TRBJ2-7; D not resolved. Germline V gives CDR1 WSHSY, CDR2 SAAADI. The V gene lost 5 bases and the J gene lost 3 bases, with 5 bases spanning the gap. The CDR3 sequence is 11 residues long. The CDR3 region is CASSQIYEQYF. CDR3 nucleotides: TGCGCCAGCAGTCAGATCTACGAGCAGTACTTC.

This sequence joins TRBV7-3 and TRBJ2-3; 11 nucleotides agree with TRBD1. CDR3 length equals 17 residues. V trimming: 3 bases; J trimming: 4 bases; junction bases outside the gene matches: 9. The V gene's germline CDR1 is SGHTA and CDR2 FQGTGA. The CDR3, as DNA: TGTGCCAGCAGCTTCATCGGACAGGGGGCTTTAGCAGATACGCAGTATTTT. Its protein is CASSFIGQGALADTQYF. The full variable domain, with the rest looked up from reference TRBV7-3 and TRBJ2-3, is GAGVSQTPSNKVTEKGKYVELRCDPISGHTALYWYRQSLGQGPEFLIYFQGTGAADDSGLPNDRFFAVRPEGSVSTLKIQRTERGDSAVYLCASSFIGQGALADTQYFGPGTRLTVL.

The CDR3 sequence: CASRETGGHGYTF. CDR3 nucleotides: TGTGCCAGCAGAGAAACAGGGGGCCATGGCTACACCTTC. V gene TRBV9 combines with J gene TRBJ1-2, with 9 positions matching TRBD1. Trimming at V came to 5 bases and at J to 6 bases, leaving 5 bases not matched to a gene. Looked up from germline, CDR1 is SGDLS and CDR2 is YYNGEE. The CDR3 loop spans 13 amino acids. The full variable domain, completed using reference TRBV9 and TRBJ1-2, is DSGVTQTPKHLITATGQRVTLRCSPRSGDLSVYWYQQSLDQGLQFLIQYYNGEERAKGNILERFSAQQFPDLHSELNLSSLELGDSALYFCASRETGGHGYTFGSGTRLTVV.

Only one count was recorded for this clone. This chain uses TRBV10-2 with TRBJ2-1; 8 bases are a match to TRBD2. V gave up 6 bases and J gave up 6 bases; unmatched junction bases: 7. The length of the CDR3 is 14 residues. Per the germline V gene, CDR1 is WSHSY and CDR2 is SAAADI. The CDR3 spells CASRRAGEGNEQFF. The CDR3, as DNA: TGCGCCAGCAGACGAGCGGGGGAGGGCAATGAGCAGTTCTTC.

V and J are TRBV28 and TRBJ2-1; D is ambiguous. Germline assignment: CDR1 MDHEN and CDR2 SYDVKM. V dropped 2 bases and J dropped 4 bases, with 6 bases sitting between them. The CDR3 runs to 13 residues. The CDR3 is CASSLKGYNEQFF. The CDR3, as DNA: TGTGCCAGCAGTTTAAAAGGGTACAATGAGCAGTTCTTC. The full variable domain, with the rest looked up from reference TRBV28 and TRBJ2-1, is DVKVTQSSRYLVKRTGEKVFLECVQDMDHENMFWYRQDPGLGLRLIYFSYDVKMKEKGDIPEGYSVSREKKERFSLILESASTNQTSMYLCASSLKGYNEQFFGPGTRLTVL.

The count of this clone is one. V gene TRBV9 combines with J gene TRBJ2-3, with TRBD1 matching over 8 bases. Unmatched junction bases numbered 9, after V lost 3 bases and J lost 6 bases. The CDR3 consists of 15 residues. The germline CDR1 and CDR2 sequences are SGDLS and YYNGEE. CDR3 coding DNA: TGTGCCAGCAGCGGATCGACAGGGGCTACGGATACGCAGTATTTT. Residues: CASSGSTGATDTQYF.

The V and J genes are TRBV5-1 and TRBJ2-7, with D maybe TRBD2 (5 bases). Deletions cut 4 bases from V and 7 bases from J, with 15 bases between. CDR1 and CDR2 from the germline V gene are SGHRS and YFSETQ. The CDR3 totals 13 residues. CDR3 residues: CASSGLGEREQYF. CDR3 in DNA: TGCGCCAGCAGCGGACTTGGGGAGAGAGAGCAGTACTTC.

This chain links TRBV2 with TRBJ1-1; D is undetermined. Trimming took 4 bases from V and 6 from J, leaving 6 bases between them. Looked up from germline, CDR1 is SNHLY and CDR2 is FYNNEI. The CDR3 has 11 amino acids. The DNA of the CDR3 is TGTGCCAGCAGTGCCCGTCCTGAAGCTTTCTTT. It specifies CASSARPEAFF.

CDR3 amino acids: CASSQWDRGRETQYF. The CDR3 nucleotides are TGCGCCAGCAGCCAATGGGACAGGGGACGGGAGACCCAGTACTTC. The chain couples TRBV4-1 to TRBJ2-5, with 10 bases identical to TRBD1. The V and J ends lost 2 bases and 5 bases, in that order; junction bases with no gene match: 5. This CDR3 contains 15 residues. Germline assignment: CDR1 MGHRA and CDR2 YSYEKL.

The CDR3 bases are TGTGCCAGCAGCTTAGGATTTCGGGAAGGAGAGACCCAGTACTTC. Protein sequence: CASSLGFREGETQYF. The V and J genes are TRBV7-9 and TRBJ2-5; tentatively, D is TRBD2 (5 bases). The CDR3 covers 15 residues. CDR1 is SEHNR, CDR2 FQNEAQ, per germline (reference sequence). Trimming left V 1 base short and J 4 bases short, with 13 bases between.

V and J are TRBV29-1 and TRBJ2-7; D remains ambiguous. V was clipped by 2 bases and J by 2 bases, with 7 bases between them. CDR1 SQVTM and CDR2 ANQGSEA come from the germline V gene. CDR3 length: 12 residues. CDR3: CSVESGAYEQYF. The CDR3 region has the DNA TGCAGCGTTGAAAGTGGGGCCTACGAGCAGTACTTC.